A single sample gave rise to the 7 T cell receptor beta chains below, sequenced in a study of STAT5B mutations in CD4+ large granular lymphocyte leukemia. This table comes from immunoSEQ multiplex PCR, and its TCRdb copy is limited to in-frame clones, with some not included. The sample consists of about 30,000 clones, nearly 80% of them appearing once. What was sequenced was CD4+ T cells from blood buffy coats. These receptors were taken from a human donor in good health.

The chain employs TRBV25-1 and TRBJ2-1, with TRBD2 matching 9 bases. Per germline, CDR1 MGHDK and CDR2 SYGVNS. CDR3 size: 18 residues. V was clipped by 2 bases and J by 4 bases; unmatched bases: 12. The CDR3 here is CASSEEGGASGVYNEQFF. CDR3 bases: TGTGCCAGCAGTGAAGAGGGAGGGGCTAGCGGGGTTTACAATGAGCAGTTCTTC. The full variable domain, rest sourced from reference TRBV25-1 and TRBJ2-1, is EADIYQTPRYLVIGTGKKITLECSQTMGHDKMYWYQQDPGMELHLIHYSYGVNSTEKGDLSSESTVSRIRTEHFPLTLESARPSHTSQYLCASSEEGGASGVYNEQFFGPGTRLTVL.

The chain is built from TRBV9 and TRBJ1-2; D uncertain. CDR3 length: 15 residues. CDR1 and CDR2 (germline): SGDLS, YYNGEE. Trimming took off 0 bases at V and 4 bases at J, with 13 bases between the two ends. The CDR3 DNA reads as TGTGCCAGCAGCGTAGGTGAGGGAGTACGCTATGGCTACACCTTC. Translated: CASSVGEGVRYGYTF.

The CDR3 DNA reads as TGCGCCAGCAGTAGTAGCGGGGGGGCCTTCGATGAGCAGTTCTTC. The encoded protein is CASSSSGGAFDEQFF. The chain couples TRBV5-1 to TRBJ2-1; 11 bases align to TRBD2. Unmatched junction bases numbered 9, after V lost 5 bases and J lost 8 bases. This CDR3 has 15 amino acids. The germline CDR1 and CDR2 sequences are SGHRS and YFSETQ.

As DNA, the CDR3 is TGTGCCAGTAGTCCTGGCCAGCGGGGGAGCTCTGAGCAGTTCTTC. Translation: CASSPGQRGSSEQFF. This chain uses TRBV19 with TRBJ2-1, with 8 bases fitting TRBD2. The CDR3 length is 15 residues. Germline CDR1 and CDR2: LNHDA and SQIVND (reference sequence). Losses at the gene ends were 5 bases for V and 9 bases for J; bases not matched to a gene: 12.

This sequence joins TRBV5-5 and TRBJ2-7, with D tentatively TRBD1 (6 bases). The CDR3 contains 14 residues. CDR1 and CDR2 from the germline V gene are SGHKS and YYEKEE (reference sequence). V lost 4 bases and J 0 bases, leaving 11 bases between the germline ends. CDR3 sequence reads: CASSKVDSSYEQYF. CDR3 bases: TGTGCCAGCAGCAAGGTGGACAGCTCCTACGAGCAGTACTTC.

The sample holds one count of this clone. The chain couples TRBV30 to TRBJ1-2, with 8 nucleotides matching TRBD1. After removal of 2 bases from V and 8 bases from J, the junction contained 10 bases not matched to a gene. This CDR3 contains 14 residues. Germline V CDR1 and CDR2: GTSNPN, SVGIG (reference sequence). The CDR3 spells CAWSPGQGITGYTF. The CDR3 DNA sequence: TGTGCCTGGAGTCCTGGACAGGGAATAACGGGCTACACCTTC.

The chain couples TRBV28 to TRBJ2-3, with D unclear. This CDR3 is 16 amino acids long. CDR1 is MDHEN and CDR2 is SYDVKM in the germline V gene. The V gene lost 5 bases and the J gene lost 1 base, with 16 bases spanning the gap. As DNA, the CDR3 is TGTGCCAGCAGTCCCCCCGGAGTCTGGGGCACAGATACGCAGTATTTT. Protein: CASSPPGVWGTDTQYF.